This TCR beta chain was sequenced in a study of early T cells in non-severe SARS-CoV-2 infection. V was cut by 5 bases and J by 4 bases, with 23 bases left in between. From germline, CDR1 is SEHNR and CDR2 FQNEAQ (reference sequence). This CDR3 is 17 amino acids long. Unique molecular identifiers (one per individual cDNA molecule) were attached. TCRdb fed the 5' RACE reads into MiXCR, producing one record per CDR3 protein. Of tens of thousands of distinct CDR3 sequences detected, 8.5% to 10% appear once; the ten largest clones hold roughly 15%. The rearrangement joins TRBV7-9 to TRBJ1-2; perhaps TRBD1 as D (5 bases). Material for sequencing was whole blood. The source is an adult who was a healthcare worker with PCR-confirmed SARS-CoV-2 infection or an uninfected control (not recorded which). The CDR3 DNA reads as TGTGCCAGCAGCCACAAACCCAGGGTCCTAATCCCCTATGGCTACACCTTC. Encoded protein: CASSHKPRVLIPYGYTF.